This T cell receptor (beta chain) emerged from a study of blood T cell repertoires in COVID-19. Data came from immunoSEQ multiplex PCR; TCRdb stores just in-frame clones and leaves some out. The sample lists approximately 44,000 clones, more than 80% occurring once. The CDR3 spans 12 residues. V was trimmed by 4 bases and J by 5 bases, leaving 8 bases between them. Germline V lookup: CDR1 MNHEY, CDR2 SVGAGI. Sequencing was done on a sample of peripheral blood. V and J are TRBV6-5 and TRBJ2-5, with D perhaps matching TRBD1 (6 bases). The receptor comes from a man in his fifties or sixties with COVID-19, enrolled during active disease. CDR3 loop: CASSSTGETQYF. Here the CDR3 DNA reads TGTGCCAGCAGTTCAACAGGGGAGACCCAGTACTTC.